The 13 T cell receptor beta chains below come from one sample, sequenced in a study of blood T cells in healthy people across ages. Primed by a sample-barcoded 5' primer and a J-beta primer mix, a second PCR proceeded for about 7 to 12 cycles. TCRdb reprocessed the 5' RACE reads with MiXCR, giving one entry per CDR3 protein. The sample shows 550,000 to 650,000 distinct CDR3 sequences, roughly 30% of them seen only once. What was sequenced was blood. These receptors were taken from a woman aged 80 or older in good health.

On this clonotype: One end of the junction fails to match germline, which may point to a read error. The chain recombines TRBV6-1 with TRBJ2-1; the D gene is possibly TRBD1 (7 bases). This CDR3 has 9 amino acids. The germline V gene has CDR1 MNHNS and CDR2 SASEGT. The CDR3 spells CAGGNYRGF. The DNA for the CDR3 is TGTGCCGGCGGGAACTACAGGGGTTTC.

This chain connects TRBV3-1 to TRBJ2-1, with 7 bases matching TRBD1. V trimming: 6 bases; J trimming: 7 bases; junction bases outside the gene matches: 15. This CDR3 is built from 16 residues. CDR1 and CDR2 from the germline V gene are LGHDT and YNNKEL (reference sequence). DNA of the CDR3: TGTGCCAGCAGTCCTCCGAGACAGGGATTAGGGAATGAGCAGTTCTTC. Protein product: CASSPPRQGLGNEQFF.

Many counts were recorded for this clonotype. The gene calls are TRBV7-9 and TRBJ2-7; D gene uncertain. Germline assignment: CDR1 SEHNR and CDR2 FQNEAQ (reference sequence). Trimming removed 7 bases at V and 0 bases at J, with 13 bases between. The CDR3 has 14 residues. The CDR3 reads CASNPSQLSYEQYF. The CDR3 nucleotides read TGTGCCAGCAACCCATCACAGCTCTCCTACGAGCAGTACTTC.

Concerning this clonotype: A much larger clonotype is one base distant, so this may be a read error. This sequence joins TRBV5-6 and TRBJ2-1, with D uncertain. The last part of the DNA fits TRBJ2-7 better; the J call may be wrong. Germline V gene sequence: CDR1 SGHDT, CDR2 YYEEEE. CDR3 length: 12 amino acids. CDR3 region: CASSLLYNEQYF. The CDR3 DNA is TGTGCCAGCAGCTTGTTGTACAATGAGCAGTACTTC.

The chain links TRBV5-1 to TRBJ2-1; 11 bases are a match to TRBD2. CDR1 SGHRS and CDR2 YFSETQ come from the germline V gene. The junction had 6 bases not matched to a gene; V was cut back by 5 bases and J by 5 bases. This CDR3 spans 15 amino acids. DNA of the CDR3: TGCGCCAGCAGTCAGACTAGCGGGACAAACAATGAGCAGTTCTTC. Translation: CASSQTSGTNNEQFF.

There are many counts of this clonotype. The rearrangement uses TRBV4-1 and TRBJ2-7, with TRBD2 matching over 12 bases. The CDR3 is 15 amino acids. Germline trimming cut 3 bases from V and 2 bases from J; bases unmatched to any gene: 2. In germline, CDR1 is MGHRA, CDR2 YSYEKL. CDR3: CASSQRLAGAYEQYF. The CDR3, as DNA: TGCGCCAGCAGCCAGAGACTAGCGGGGGCCTACGAGCAGTACTTC.

The genes are TRBV15 and TRBJ2-4; 10 bases are shared with TRBD2. CDR3 length: 17 amino acids. Germline values: CDR1 LNHNV, CDR2 YYDKDF (reference sequence). J was trimmed by 3 bases and V by 1 base; bases with no gene match: 6. CDR3 residues: CATSRGVLAGGKNIQYF. Written as DNA, the CDR3 is TGTGCCACCAGCAGAGGGGTGTTAGCGGGGGGCAAAAACATTCAGTACTTC.

Concerning this clonotype itself: The junction departs from the called germline gene at one end, perhaps through a read error. The chain links TRBV2 to TRBJ2-2; D remains ambiguous. Germline V gene sequence: CDR1 SNHLY, CDR2 FYNNEI. This CDR3 is built from 14 residues. CDR3 nucleotide sequence: TGTGCCAGCAGTGAGAACACCAACACCGAGGAGCTGTTTTTT. Translation: CASSENTNTEELFF.

The V call is TRBV7-2, the J call TRBJ2-7; 11 bases map to TRBD2. This CDR3 spans 16 amino acids. J was trimmed by 0 bases and V by 3 bases; bases with no gene match: 4. The germline gives CDR1 SGHTA, CDR2 FQGNSA. CDR3 DNA sequence: TGTGCCAGCAGCTTGGCTAGCGGGGGGAGCTCCTACGAGCAGTACTTC. It encodes CASSLASGGSSYEQYF.

A remark on this clonotype: The CDR3 carries no conserved terminal phenylalanine or tryptophan, so it likely arises from a read error. V gene TRBV5-1 combines with J gene TRBJ2-1, with TRBD1 matching over 7 bases. Germline CDR1 SGHRS, CDR2 YFSETQ. The CDR3 is made up of 14 amino acids. The ends lost 5 bases at V and 4 bases at J; junction bases unmatched: 6. CDR3 bases: TGCGCCAGCAGTTGGGACAGCTATTACAATGAGCAGTTCTCC. This sequence encodes CASSWDSYYNEQFS.

As DNA, the CDR3 is TGTGCCAGCAGCCGGACTAGCGTAGGCAATGAGCAGTTCTTC. Protein: CASSRTSVGNEQFF. The rearrangement uses TRBV3-1 and TRBJ2-1; the match to TRBD2 covers 9 bases. Germline loops: CDR1 LGHDT, CDR2 YNNKEL (reference sequence). V trimming: 4 bases; J trimming: 6 bases; junction bases outside the gene matches: 4. The CDR3 sequence is 14 residues long.

This sequence joins TRBV6-1 and TRBJ1-3; D is perhaps TRBD1 (6 bases). The CDR3 loop spans 15 amino acids. Trimming stripped 4 bases from V and 0 bases from J, with 10 bases between. CDR1 is MNHNS and CDR2 is SASEGT in the germline V gene. CDR3 amino acids: CASSAGTSSGNTIYF. CDR3 nucleotides: TGTGCCAGCAGTGCCGGGACAAGCTCTGGAAACACCATATATTTT.

This chain joins TRBV7-9 and TRBJ2-5; a weak D match, TRBD1 (6 bases). The germline gives CDR1 SEHNR, CDR2 FQNEAQ (reference sequence). The CDR3 is 15 residues long. Deletions cut 2 bases from V and 1 base from J, with 11 bases between. The chain's CDR3 is CASSLQGTLQETQYF. In DNA form, the CDR3 reads TGTGCCAGCAGCTTACAGGGGACCCTCCAAGAGACCCAGTACTTC.